This T cell receptor beta chain was recorded in a study of blood T cell repertoires in COVID-19. Study context: Acute-phase and convalescent COVID-19 samples originated in the United States, Italy and Spain.

Per the original methods: Researchers report that nucleated cell counts were estimated from reference gene primer amplification. Profiling relied on immunoSEQ multiplex PCR, and the TCRdb table lists in-frame clones only, not all of them. D and trimming were read from the DNA, whereas the V and J calls and clone size are those reported in that table. The sample has over 100,000 clones, more than 85% seen once. Trimming pared 8 bases from V and 4 bases from J, leaving 20 bases between. Germline V gives CDR1 GTSNPN, CDR2 SVGIG (reference sequence). The CDR3 length is 14 residues. Source material: peripheral blood. The J gene is TRBJ1-2, the V gene TRBV30; TRBD1 might be the D (5 bases). The TCR comes from a man in his late teens or twenties with acute or convalescent COVID-19. CDR3 residues: CAAFGQGIIYGYTF. The CDR3 DNA reads as TGTGCCGCCTTCGGGCAGGGAATTATCTATGGCTACACCTTC.